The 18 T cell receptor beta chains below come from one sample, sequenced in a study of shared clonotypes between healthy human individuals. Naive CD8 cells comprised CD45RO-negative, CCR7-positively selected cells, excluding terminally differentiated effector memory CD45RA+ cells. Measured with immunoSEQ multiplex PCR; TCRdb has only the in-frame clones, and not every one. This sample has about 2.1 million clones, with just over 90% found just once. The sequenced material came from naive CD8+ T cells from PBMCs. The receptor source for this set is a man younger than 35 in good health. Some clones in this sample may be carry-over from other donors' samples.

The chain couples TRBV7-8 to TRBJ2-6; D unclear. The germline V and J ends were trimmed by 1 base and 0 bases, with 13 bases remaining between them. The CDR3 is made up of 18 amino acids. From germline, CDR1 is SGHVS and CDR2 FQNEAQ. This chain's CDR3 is CASSLEVSPSSGANVLTF. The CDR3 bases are TGTGCCAGCAGCTTAGAAGTCAGCCCGAGCTCTGGGGCCAACGTCCTGACTTTC.

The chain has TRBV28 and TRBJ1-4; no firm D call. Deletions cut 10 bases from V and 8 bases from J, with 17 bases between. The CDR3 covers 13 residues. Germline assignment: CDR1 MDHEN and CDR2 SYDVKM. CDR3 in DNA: TGTGCCACCTCCGCGGCCGGGGAGGAAAAACTGTTTTTT. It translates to CATSAAGEEKLFF.

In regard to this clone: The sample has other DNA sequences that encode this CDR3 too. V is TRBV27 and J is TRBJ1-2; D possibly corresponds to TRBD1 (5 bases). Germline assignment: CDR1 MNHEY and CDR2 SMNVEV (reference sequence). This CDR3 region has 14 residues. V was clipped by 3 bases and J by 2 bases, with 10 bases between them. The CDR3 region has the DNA TGTGCCAGCAGTTTGGTCGGGGCGAACTATGGCTACACCTTC. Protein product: CASSLVGANYGYTF.

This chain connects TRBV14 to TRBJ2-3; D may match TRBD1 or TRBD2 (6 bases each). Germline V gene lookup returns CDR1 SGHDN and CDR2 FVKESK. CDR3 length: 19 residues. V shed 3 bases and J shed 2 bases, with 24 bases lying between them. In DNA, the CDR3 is TGTGCCAGCAGCCACTGCCTAGGTGGGGGGCGGTCATACACAGATACGCAGTATTTT. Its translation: CASSHCLGGGRSYTDTQYF.

The CDR3 is CAYAGGIQYEQYF. CDR3 coding DNA: TGTGCCTATGCCGGCGGCATCCAGTACGAGCAGTACTTC. The chain carries TRBV30 and TRBJ2-7; no firm D call. The CDR3 spans 13 residues. Germline assignment: CDR1 GTSNPN and CDR2 SVGIG (reference sequence). V was cut by 7 bases and J by 4 bases, with 17 bases left in between. Looking up the rest from reference TRBV30 and TRBJ2-7 gives the full variable domain: SQTIHQWPATLVQPVGSPLSLECTVEGTSNPNLYWYRQAAGRGLQLLFYSVGIGQISSEVPQNLSASRPQDRQFILSSKKLLLSDSGFYLCAYAGGIQYEQYFGPGTRLTVT.

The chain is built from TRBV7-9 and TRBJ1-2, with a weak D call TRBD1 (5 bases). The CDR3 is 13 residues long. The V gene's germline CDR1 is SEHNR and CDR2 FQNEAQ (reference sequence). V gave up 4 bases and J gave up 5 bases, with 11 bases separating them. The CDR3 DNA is TGTGCCAGCAGCTCCGGGACGGAATATGGCTACACCTTC. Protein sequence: CASSSGTEYGYTF.

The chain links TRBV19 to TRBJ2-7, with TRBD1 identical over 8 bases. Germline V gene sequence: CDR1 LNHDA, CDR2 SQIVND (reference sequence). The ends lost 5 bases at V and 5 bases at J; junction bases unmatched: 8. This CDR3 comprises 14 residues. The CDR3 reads CASSRLGQGHEQYF. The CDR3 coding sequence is TGTGCCAGTAGTCGCCTAGGACAGGGTCACGAGCAGTACTTC.

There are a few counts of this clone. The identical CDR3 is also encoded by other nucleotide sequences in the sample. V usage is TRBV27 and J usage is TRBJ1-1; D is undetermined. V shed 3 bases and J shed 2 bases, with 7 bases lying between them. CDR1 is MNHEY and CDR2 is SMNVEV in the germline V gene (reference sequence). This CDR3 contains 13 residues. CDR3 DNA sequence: TGTGCCAGCAGTTTCGGGATTAACACTGAAGCTTTCTTT. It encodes CASSFGINTEAFF.

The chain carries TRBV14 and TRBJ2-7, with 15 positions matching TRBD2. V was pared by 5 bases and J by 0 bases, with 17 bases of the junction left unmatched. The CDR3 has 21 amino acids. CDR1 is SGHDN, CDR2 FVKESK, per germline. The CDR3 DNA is TGTGCCAGCAGCTTCCGAACGACCGGGACTAGCGGGAGGATGAGCTCCTACGAGCAGTACTTC. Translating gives CASSFRTTGTSGRMSSYEQYF.

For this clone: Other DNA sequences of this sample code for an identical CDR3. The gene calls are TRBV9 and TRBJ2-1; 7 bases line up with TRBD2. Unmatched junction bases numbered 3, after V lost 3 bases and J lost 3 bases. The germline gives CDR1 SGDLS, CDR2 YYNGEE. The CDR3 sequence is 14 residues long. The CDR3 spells CASSGASGYNEQFF. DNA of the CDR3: TGTGCCAGCAGCGGGGCTAGCGGCTACAATGAGCAGTTCTTC.

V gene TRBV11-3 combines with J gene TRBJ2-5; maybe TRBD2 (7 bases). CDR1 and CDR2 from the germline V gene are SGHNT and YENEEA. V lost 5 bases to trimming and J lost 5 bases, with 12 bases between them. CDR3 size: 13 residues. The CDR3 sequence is CASSPGGRETQYF. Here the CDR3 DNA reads TGTGCCAGCAGCCCGGGGGGCCGCGAGACCCAGTACTTC.

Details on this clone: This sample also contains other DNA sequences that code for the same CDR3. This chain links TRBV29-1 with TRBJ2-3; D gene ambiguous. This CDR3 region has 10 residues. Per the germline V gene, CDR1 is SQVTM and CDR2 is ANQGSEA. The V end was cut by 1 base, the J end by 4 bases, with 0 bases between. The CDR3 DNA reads TGCAGCGTTGAAGCAGATACGCAGTATTTT. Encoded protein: CSVEADTQYF.

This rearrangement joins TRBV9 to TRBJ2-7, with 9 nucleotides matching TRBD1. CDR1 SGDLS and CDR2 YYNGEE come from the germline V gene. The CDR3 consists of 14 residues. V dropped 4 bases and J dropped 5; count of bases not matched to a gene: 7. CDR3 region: CASSSKDRGNEQYF. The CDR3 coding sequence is TGTGCCAGCAGCTCAAAGGACAGGGGAAACGAGCAGTACTTC.

CDR3 nucleotides: TGTGCCAGCAGTGAAGTCCCTAGCGGGAGTTACGAGCAGTACTTC. This translates into CASSEVPSGSYEQYF. The gene calls are TRBV6-1 and TRBJ2-7; 10 bases align to TRBD2. Germline V CDR1 and CDR2: MNHNS, SASEGT. J was trimmed by 4 bases and V by 1 base; bases with no gene match: 4. CDR3 length: 15 amino acids.

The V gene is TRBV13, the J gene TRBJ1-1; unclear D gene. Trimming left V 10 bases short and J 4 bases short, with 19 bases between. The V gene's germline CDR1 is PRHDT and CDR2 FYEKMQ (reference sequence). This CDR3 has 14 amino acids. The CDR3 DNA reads TGTGCCACCCCGATCCGGGCCGGTACCACTGAAGCTTTCTTT. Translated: CATPIRAGTTEAFF. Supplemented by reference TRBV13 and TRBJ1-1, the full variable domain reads AAGVIQSPRHLIKEKRETATLKCYPIPRHDTVYWYQQGPGQDPQFLISFYEKMQSDKGSIPDRFSAQQFSDYHSELNMSSLELGDSALYFCATPIRAGTTEAFFGQGTRLTVV.

The CDR3 protein is CASNYRGGSYEQYF. As DNA, the CDR3 is TGTGCCAGCAATTACAGGGGAGGCTCCTACGAGCAGTACTTC. The V call is TRBV28, the J call TRBJ2-7; D might be TRBD1 (7 bases). The germline CDR1 and CDR2 sequences are MDHEN and SYDVKM. This CDR3 has 14 amino acids. V was trimmed by 7 bases and J by 0 bases, leaving 13 bases between them.

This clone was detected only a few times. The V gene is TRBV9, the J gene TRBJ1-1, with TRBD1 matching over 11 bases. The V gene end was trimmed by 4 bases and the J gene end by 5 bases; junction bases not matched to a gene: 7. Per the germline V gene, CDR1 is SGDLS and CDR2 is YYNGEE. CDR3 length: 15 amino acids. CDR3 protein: CASSLSGTGGTEAFF. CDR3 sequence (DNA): TGTGCCAGCAGCTTATCCGGGACAGGGGGAACTGAAGCTTTCTTT.

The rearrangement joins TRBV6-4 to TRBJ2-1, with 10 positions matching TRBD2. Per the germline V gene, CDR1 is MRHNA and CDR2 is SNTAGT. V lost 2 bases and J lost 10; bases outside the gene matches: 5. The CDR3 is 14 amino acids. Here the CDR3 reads CASSDLAGVGEQFF. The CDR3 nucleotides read TGTGCCAGCAGTGACCTAGCGGGAGTCGGGGAGCAGTTCTTC.